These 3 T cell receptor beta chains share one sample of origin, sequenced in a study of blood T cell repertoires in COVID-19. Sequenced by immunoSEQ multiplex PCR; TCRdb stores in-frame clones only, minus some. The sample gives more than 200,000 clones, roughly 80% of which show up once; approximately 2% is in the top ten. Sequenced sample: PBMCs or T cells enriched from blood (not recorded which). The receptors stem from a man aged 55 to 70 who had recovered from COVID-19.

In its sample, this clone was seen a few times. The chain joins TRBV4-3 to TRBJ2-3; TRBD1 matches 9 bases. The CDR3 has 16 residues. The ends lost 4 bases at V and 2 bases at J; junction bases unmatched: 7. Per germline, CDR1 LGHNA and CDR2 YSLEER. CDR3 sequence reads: CASSPDRGYVTDTQYF. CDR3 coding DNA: TGCGCCAGCAGCCCCGACAGGGGGTATGTCACAGATACGCAGTATTTT.

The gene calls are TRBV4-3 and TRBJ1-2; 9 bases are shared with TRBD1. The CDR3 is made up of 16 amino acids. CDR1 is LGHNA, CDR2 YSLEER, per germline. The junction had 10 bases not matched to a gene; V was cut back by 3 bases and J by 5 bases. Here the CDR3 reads CASSHVGTGWGYGYTF. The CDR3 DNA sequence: TGCGCCAGCAGCCACGTCGGGACAGGGTGGGGGTATGGCTACACCTTC.

The CDR3 bases are TGCAGCGCCGAACCCACACCTCAAGAGACCCAGTACTTC. This translates into CSAEPTPQETQYF. The rearrangement joins TRBV29-1 to TRBJ2-5; D remains unclear. The CDR3 sequence is 13 residues long. V lost 7 bases, J lost 2 bases, and 14 bases lay in between. Per germline, CDR1 SQVTM and CDR2 ANQGSEA.